The 21 T cell receptor beta chains below come from one sample, sequenced in a study of shared clonotypes between healthy human individuals. The assay was immunoSEQ multiplex PCR, and TCRdb's table has in-frame clones only and misses some. The table lists approximately 440,000 clones, 60% to 80% of them singletons, with about 12% in the top ten. The sequencing input was PBMCs. The origin of the receptors is a woman between 35 and 50 years old in good health. Some clones in this sample may be carry-over from other donors' samples.

The genes are TRBV4-1 and TRBJ2-7; perhaps TRBD1 as D (6 bases). This CDR3 spans 17 amino acids. Germline V gene sequence: CDR1 MGHRA, CDR2 YSYEKL. Trimming stripped 1 base from V and 1 base from J, with 17 bases between. Written as DNA, the CDR3 is TGCGCCAGCAGCCAAGCCTCCGGACAGCCGGGGTCCTACGAGCAGTACTTC. Translation gives CASSQASGQPGSYEQYF.

The chain has TRBV11-2 and TRBJ2-1; TRBD1 matches at 9 bases. CDR1 and CDR2 (germline): SGHAT, FQNNGV. The V gene end was trimmed by 5 bases and the J gene end by 3 bases; junction bases not matched to a gene: 8. The CDR3 is made up of 16 amino acids. The CDR3: CASSPIWGQGYNEQFF. CDR3 nucleotide sequence: TGTGCCAGCAGCCCAATTTGGGGACAGGGCTACAATGAGCAGTTCTTC.

This clone was picked up one time. The chain has TRBV28 and TRBJ1-5; 11 positions agree with TRBD1. Germline CDR1 reads MDHEN; CDR2 reads SYDVKM. This CDR3 has 14 residues. V lost 5 bases to trimming and J lost 6 bases; unmatched junction nucleotides: 3. The CDR3 loop reads CASSGTGGAQPQHF. CDR3 nucleotides: TGTGCCAGCAGTGGGACAGGGGGGGCTCAGCCCCAGCATTTT.

The chain combines TRBV21-1 with TRBJ2-1; the table's TRBD2 call for D was not verified on the DNA. TRBV21-1 is tagged as a pseudogene. The CDR3 contains 17 residues. Here the CDR3 reads CASSGKPRLAGLNEQFF. The CDR3 nucleotides are TGTGCCAGCAGCGGGAAACCCCGGCTAGCGGGTCTCAATGAGCAGTTCTTC.

The rearrangement links TRBV2 to TRBJ1-3; D is undetermined. With 1 base removed from V and 0 bases from J, the gap between germline ends came to 4 bases. The CDR3 consists of 14 residues. The germline V gene encodes CDR1 SNHLY and CDR2 FYNNEI. The DNA for the CDR3 is TGTGCCAGCAGTGAAGTCGCCTCTGGAAACACCATATATTTT. This codes for CASSEVASGNTIYF.

The rearrangement uses TRBV7-8 and TRBJ2-7; 9 bases are a match to TRBD1. This CDR3 is 15 amino acids long. V lost 1 base to trimming and J lost 5 bases; unmatched junction nucleotides: 6. The germline gives CDR1 SGHVS, CDR2 FQNEAQ. The CDR3 region is CASSLGTGEGDEQYF. The CDR3 nucleotides are TGTGCCAGCAGCTTAGGGACAGGGGAGGGGGACGAGCAGTACTTC.

The rearrangement joins TRBV5-1 to TRBJ2-1; 7 bases are a match to TRBD2. Germline CDR1 reads SGHRS; CDR2 reads YFSETQ. V shed 0 bases, J shed 6 bases, and the junction held 9 bases outside the gene matches. This CDR3 spans 16 amino acids. The CDR3, as DNA: TGCGCCAGCAGCTTGGTAGGCGGGAGTAGCGTCAATGAGCAGTTCTTC. It translates to CASSLVGGSSVNEQFF.

The CDR3 coding sequence is TGTGCCACCCGGGGGACAGCCACTAACTATGGCTACACCTTC. Protein product: CATRGTATNYGYTF. V gene TRBV15 combines with J gene TRBJ1-2; 7 bases agree with TRBD1. V trimming: 8 bases; J trimming: 0 bases; junction bases outside the gene matches: 6. This CDR3 comprises 14 residues. Germline CDR1 is LNHNV and CDR2 is YYDKDF (reference sequence).

The V and J genes are TRBV7-9 and TRBJ2-1; 10 nucleotides agree with TRBD2. Losses at the gene ends were 1 base for V and 4 bases for J; bases not matched to a gene: 4. The CDR3 is made up of 16 amino acids. In germline, CDR1 is SEHNR, CDR2 FQNEAQ (reference sequence). CDR3 sequence: CASSLGRTSGYNEQFF. The CDR3 region has the DNA TGTGCCAGCAGCTTAGGGAGGACTAGCGGTTACAATGAGCAGTTCTTC. The full variable domain, in which reference TRBV7-9 and TRBJ2-1 provide the parts outside the CDR3, is DTGVSQNPRHKITKRGQNVTFRCDPISEHNRLYWYRQTLGQGPEFLTYFQNEAQLEKSRLLSDRFSAERPKGSFSTLEIQRTEQGDSAMYLCASSLGRTSGYNEQFFGPGTRLTVL.

V usage is TRBV18 and J usage is TRBJ2-1; the D gene is possibly TRBD2 (5 bases). CDR1 and CDR2 (germline): KGHSH, LQKENI. The CDR3 loop spans 15 amino acids. V lost 6 bases, J lost 0 bases, and 12 bases lay in between. As DNA, the CDR3 is TGTGCCAGCTCTTCCCGGACTTCCTCCTACAATGAGCAGTTCTTC. It is translated as CASSSRTSSYNEQFF.

V is TRBV18 and J is TRBJ2-7; D is perhaps TRBD1 (6 bases). CDR3 length equals 14 residues. V dropped 1 base and J dropped 2 bases, with 9 bases sitting between them. Germline CDR1 and CDR2: KGHSH and LQKENI. The CDR3 bases are TGTGCCAGCTCACCACGACAGGAGGCCTACGAGCAGTACTTC. Its translation is CASSPRQEAYEQYF.

J is TRBJ1-1 and V is TRBV5-1, with D unclear. The CDR3 has 13 amino acids. V lost 2 bases, J lost 1 base, and 6 bases lay in between. Germline V gene sequence: CDR1 SGHRS, CDR2 YFSETQ. In nucleotides, the CDR3 is TGCGCCAGCAGCTTTACAACGAACACTGAAGCTTTCTTT. It encodes CASSFTTNTEAFF.

The table lists this clone with many counts. This sequence joins TRBV7-2 and TRBJ1-2; 11 bases map to TRBD1. This CDR3 comprises 14 residues. With 4 bases clipped from V and 8 bases from J, the junction kept 6 bases outside the gene matches. CDR1 is SGHTA and CDR2 is FQGNSA in the germline V gene. CDR3 protein: CASSSGQGARGYTF. CDR3 bases: TGTGCCAGCAGCTCCGGACAGGGGGCGCGAGGCTACACCTTC.

The genes are TRBV29-1 and TRBJ2-6; D perhaps matches TRBD2 (5 bases). V lost 4 bases to trimming and J lost 0 bases, with 16 bases between them. Germline CDR1 is SQVTM and CDR2 is ANQGSEA. This CDR3 has 17 amino acids. DNA for the CDR3: TGCAGCGTTGCAGAGGGATTTGGTACCTCTGGGGCCAACGTCCTGACTTTC. It translates to CSVAEGFGTSGANVLTF. The whole variable domain, remainder taken from reference TRBV29-1 and TRBJ2-6, is SAVISQKPSRDICQRGTSLTIQCQVDSQVTMMFWYRQQPGQSLTLIATANQGSEATYESGFVIDKFPISRPNLTFSTLTVSNMSPEDSSIYLCSVAEGFGTSGANVLTFGAGSRLTVL.

V usage is TRBV7-7 and J usage is TRBJ2-1; weak D call: TRBD2 (5 bases). This CDR3 has 14 amino acids. V gave up 5 bases and J gave up 3 bases, with 11 bases separating them. CDR1 SSHAT and CDR2 FNYEAQ come from the germline V gene (reference sequence). The CDR3 here is CASSTGELYNEQFF. In DNA form, the CDR3 reads TGTGCCAGCAGCACCGGGGAGCTCTACAATGAGCAGTTCTTC.

The V and J genes are TRBV5-1 and TRBJ2-7, with TRBD1 matching over 12 bases. The CDR3 runs 18 residues. CDR1 and CDR2 from the germline V gene are SGHRS and YFSETQ. V was pared by 4 bases and J by 2 bases, with 13 bases of the junction left unmatched. CDR3 in amino acids: CASSLGQGARVGAYEQYF. The CDR3 DNA sequence: TGCGCCAGCAGCCTGGGACAGGGGGCGAGAGTAGGAGCCTACGAGCAGTACTTC.

This sequence joins TRBV7-3 and TRBJ2-2; tentative D call: TRBD2 (6 bases). Trimming took off 5 bases at V and 4 bases at J, with 11 bases between the two ends. Germline CDR1 is SGHTA and CDR2 is FQGTGA. The CDR3 extends over 14 amino acids. CDR3 DNA sequence: TGTGCCAGCAGCCAAGGGCGGGGCACCGGGGAGCTGTTTTTT. It encodes CASSQGRGTGELFF.

The rearrangement joins TRBV11-2 to TRBJ1-1; D perhaps matches TRBD1 (5 bases). Trimming cost V 6 bases and J 0 bases, with 11 bases left between them. Per germline, CDR1 SGHAT and CDR2 FQNNGV. This CDR3 comprises 14 residues. CDR3 DNA: TGTGCCAGCAGTGCTCAGGGTATGAACACTGAAGCTTTCTTT. This sequence encodes CASSAQGMNTEAFF. Variable domain in full (rest from reference TRBV11-2 and TRBJ1-1): EAGVAQSPRYKIIEKRQSVAFWCNPISGHATLYWYQQILGQGPKLLIQFQNNGVVDDSQLPKDRFSAERLKGVDSTLKIQPAKLEDSAVYLCASSAQGMNTEAFFGQGTRLTVV.

The chain employs TRBV10-2 and TRBJ2-4, with a possible D match to TRBD2 (6 bases). V lost 7 bases and J lost 0, with 19 bases in between. CDR3 length: 17 amino acids. CDR1 and CDR2 (germline): WSHSY, SAAADI. The CDR3 is CASTPTEGGVAKNIQYF. In DNA form, the CDR3 reads TGCGCCAGCACCCCCACAGAGGGAGGAGTAGCCAAAAACATTCAGTACTTC.

The chain combines TRBV7-2 with TRBJ2-7; D remains ambiguous. The V end was cut by 5 bases, the J end by 0 bases, with 14 bases between. Germline V gene lookup returns CDR1 SGHTA and CDR2 FQGNSA. The CDR3 sequence is 15 residues long. The chain's CDR3 is CASSKSGALSYEQYF. The CDR3 nucleotides read TGTGCCAGCAGCAAATCGGGTGCCCTCTCCTACGAGCAGTACTTC.

Worth noting for this clone: A far bigger clonotype differs at one base, so this is likely a read error. The chain combines TRBV30 with TRBJ1-2; D call uncertain. V lost 2 bases to trimming and J lost 7 bases, with 14 bases between them. Germline CDR1 and CDR2: GTSNPN and SVGIG (reference sequence). This CDR3 comprises 13 residues. The CDR3: CAWSPTATLGYTF. CDR3 sequence (DNA): TGTGCCTGGAGTCCTACCGCAACACTTGGCTACACCTTC.